This T cell receptor beta chain is from a study of blood T cells in healthy people across ages. Primers used in a second PCR of about 7 to 12 cycles were a sample-barcoded 5' primer and a J-beta primer mix. TCRdb passed the 5' RACE reads through MiXCR, listing each CDR3 protein once. The table includes 780,000 or so distinct CDR3 sequences, approximately 55% detected once. To note about this clonotype: Its target is unknown.

Every donor gave approximately 10 milliliters of peripheral blood. Per-sample yields of isolated PBMCs were at least 6.5 million. Total RNA extraction produced at least 5.5 micrograms (per sample) for the study. The germline V gene has CDR1 SQVTM and CDR2 ANQGSEA. The CDR3 extends over 17 amino acids. The J segment lost 11 bases and the V segment lost 1 base, leaving 16 bases of the junction unmatched. Study results and caveats: As age increased, TCR beta diversity per million T cells fell in a roughly linear fashion.

The chain combines TRBV29-1 with TRBJ2-5; 13 nucleotides agree with TRBD2. This receptor was taken from a man of 80 years or more in good health. The sequencing input was blood. Here the CDR3 DNA reads TGCAGCGTTGAAGGTATACTAGCGGGAGGGCTTTACAATGAGCAGTACTTC. This codes for CSVEGILAGGLYNEQYF.